Shown below are 26 T cell receptor beta chains from a single sample sequenced in a study of human T cells and chemical hapten exposure. Stated time point: pre-sensitization, week 0. As to treatment: therapeutic diphenylcyclopropenone sensitization with weekly scalp DPC. MiXCR was run by TCRdb on the RACE reads, yielding one entry per CDR3 protein. The table records more than 80,000 distinct CDR3 sequences, around 12% of them present only once. Sequencing was performed on whole blood, taken in connection with sensitization to the hapten diphenylcyclopropenone (DPC). All receptors come from a woman aged 50 to 60 with alopecia areata. Some clones in this sample may be carry-over from other donors' samples.

This clonotype was seen ten or more times. The chain has TRBV14 and TRBJ1-1, with D uncertain. The CDR3 extends over 13 amino acids. Trimming shortened V by 6 bases and J by 1 base, and 9 bases separated the two germline ends. The germline CDR1 and CDR2 sequences are SGHDN and FVKESK. This CDR3 is CASSVFGNTEAFF. The CDR3 DNA follows: TGTGCCAGCAGTGTCTTCGGGAACACTGAAGCTTTCTTT.

The V call is TRBV27, the J call TRBJ1-5; D gene ambiguous. The CDR3 totals 13 residues. CDR1 MNHEY and CDR2 SMNVEV come from the germline V gene (reference sequence). The V end lost 5 bases, the J end lost 7 bases, and 12 bases lay between the germline ends. For the CDR3, the DNA is TGTGCCAGCAGTCATCAACGGGGACAGCCCCAGCATTTT. Translating gives CASSHQRGQPQHF.

This clonotype was seen at least ten times. The rearrangement uses TRBV20-1 and TRBJ2-5; D remains unclear. Trimming removed 3 bases at V and 5 bases at J, with 16 bases between. CDR3 size: 14 residues. Germline V gene data show CDR1 as DFQATT and CDR2 as SNEGSKA (reference sequence). CDR3 protein: CSASATREMETQYF. The CDR3 DNA is TGCAGTGCTAGCGCCACGCGAGAAATGGAGACCCAGTACTTC.

This clonotype was counted at least ten times. The chain carries TRBV5-1 and TRBJ1-2; possible D gene TRBD1, 6 bases. V lost 0 bases to trimming and J lost 6 bases, with 18 bases between them. Germline lookup yields CDR1 SGHRS and CDR2 YFSETQ. CDR3 size: 16 residues. CDR3 sequence (DNA): TGCGCCAGCAGCTTGGTTGGTACAGGGATTGCTGATGGCTACACCTTC. The encoded protein is CASSLVGTGIADGYTF.

There are many counts of this clonotype. This chain connects TRBV2 to TRBJ2-5, with a weak D call TRBD1 (5 bases). The ends were cut back, 5 bases at V and 4 bases at J, with 17 bases in the middle. Germline CDR1 SNHLY, CDR2 FYNNEI. This CDR3 is 15 amino acids long. The CDR3 is CASSFTGNDAETQYF. CDR3 nucleotide sequence: TGTGCCAGCAGTTTTACAGGCAATGACGCAGAGACCCAGTACTTC.

This clonotype occurred many times. The chain carries TRBV5-5 and TRBJ1-1; D not certain. Germline V gives CDR1 SGHKS, CDR2 YYEKEE (reference sequence). V lost 4 bases, J lost 4 bases, and 11 bases lay in between. This CDR3 comprises 13 residues. The CDR3 coding sequence is TGTGCCAGCAGCACTACGAGGAGCACTGAAGCTTTCTTT. Protein product: CASSTTRSTEAFF.

CDR3 amino acids: CASSQQPHNSPLHF. DNA for the CDR3: TGTGCCAGCTCGCAGCAGCCTCATAATTCACCCCTCCACTTT. The gene calls are TRBV6-5 and TRBJ1-6, with D unresolved. CDR1 is MNHEY and CDR2 is SVGAGI in the germline V gene. CDR3 length: 14 residues. With 8 bases removed from V and 5 bases from J, the gap between germline ends came to 13 bases.

This clonotype was counted a few times. The gene calls are TRBV19 and TRBJ1-5; tentative D call: TRBD1 (5 bases). The germline V gene has CDR1 LNHDA and CDR2 SQIVND (reference sequence). V dropped 9 bases and J dropped 4 bases, with 13 bases sitting between them. CDR3 length equals 13 residues. The CDR3 sequence is CASTTVLNQPQHF. The CDR3 DNA sequence: TGTGCCAGCACGACAGTCCTAAATCAGCCCCAGCATTTT.

This clonotype was seen a handful of times. This chain joins TRBV12-3 or TRBV12-4 and TRBJ2-2, with D perhaps TRBD1 or TRBD2 (5 bases each). This CDR3 region has 14 residues. V lost 4 bases, J lost 11 bases, and 17 bases lay in between. The CDR3 DNA is TGTGCCAGCAGTTCCCCGGGACGATGGAGCGAGCTGTTTTTT. Translation gives CASSSPGRWSELFF.

This clonotype was seen repeatedly, ten times or more. The chain links TRBV6-1 to TRBJ2-6; D remains ambiguous. Trimming left V 0 bases short and J 0 bases short, with 6 bases between. The germline V gene has CDR1 MNHNS and CDR2 SASEGT. The CDR3 runs 16 residues. For the CDR3, the DNA is TGTGCCAGCAGTGAAGCGCTGGCCTCTGGGGCCAACGTCCTGACTTTC. Translated: CASSEALASGANVLTF.

The chain recombines TRBV4-1 with TRBJ1-2; D is perhaps TRBD1 (6 bases). Germline CDR1 is MGHRA and CDR2 is YSYEKL. This CDR3 is built from 15 residues. V was trimmed by 2 bases and J by 6 bases, leaving 16 bases between them. The CDR3 here is CASSQRTGTANGYTF. The CDR3 nucleotides are TGCGCCAGCAGCCAACGTACAGGGACCGCGAATGGCTACACCTTC.

This clonotype has just a few counts. This chain uses TRBV4-3 with TRBJ1-5; D is unresolved. Germline lookup yields CDR1 LGHNA and CDR2 YSLEER. Trimming took off 4 bases at V and 6 bases at J, with 16 bases between the two ends. CDR3 size: 15 residues. CDR3 amino acids: CASSPEFNRRQPQHF. CDR3 sequence (DNA): TGCGCCAGCAGCCCCGAATTCAATAGGCGTCAGCCCCAGCATTTT.

The chain combines TRBV12-3 or TRBV12-4 with TRBJ2-7, with TRBD1 identical over 7 bases. The V segment lost 5 bases and the J segment 2 bases; nucleotides outside the gene matches: 9. CDR3 length: 15 amino acids. CDR3 in DNA: TGTGCCAGCAGTCCATGGACAGGACAGCCCTACGAGCAGTACTTC. Protein product: CASSPWTGQPYEQYF.

The J gene is TRBJ2-1, the V gene TRBV5-1, with D unclear. V was pared by 0 bases and J by 9 bases, with 19 bases between. The CDR3 contains 16 residues. The germline V gene encodes CDR1 SGHRS and CDR2 YFSETQ. CDR3 sequence: CASSLAWTAAWAEQFF. The CDR3 nucleotides read TGCGCCAGCAGCTTGGCGTGGACCGCGGCCTGGGCTGAGCAGTTCTTC.

This chain links TRBV3-1 with TRBJ2-2; a weak D match, TRBD2 (7 bases). The CDR3 runs to 18 residues. Trimming removed 1 base from V and 2 bases from J, with 17 bases in between. The V gene's germline CDR1 is LGHDT and CDR2 YNNKEL (reference sequence). CDR3 residues: CASSQVTRGGRNTGELFF. The DNA of the CDR3 is TGTGCCAGCAGCCAAGTTACCCGCGGGGGCCGAAACACCGGGGAGCTGTTTTTT.

The genes are TRBV2 and TRBJ2-5; no clear D gene. This CDR3 contains 11 residues. V was cut by 6 bases and J by 0 bases, with 2 bases left in between. The V gene's germline CDR1 is SNHLY and CDR2 FYNNEI. CDR3 nucleotides: TGTGCCAGCAGGTACCAAGAGACCCAGTACTTC. This gives the protein CASRYQETQYF.

This clonotype was recorded at least ten times. The genes are TRBV6-5 and TRBJ1-2, with unresolved D. Germline CDR1 reads MNHEY; CDR2 reads SVGAGI. The CDR3 is made up of 12 amino acids. V gave up 4 bases and J gave up 7 bases, with 10 bases separating them. The CDR3 region has the DNA TGTGCCAGCAGTTCGAGTGTGGCTGGCTACACCTTC. This encodes CASSSSVAGYTF.

This clonotype was counted between two and nine times. The CDR3 region is CASSLGSGRATPEQFF. The CDR3 DNA reads as TGTGCCAGCAGCTTAGGGAGCGGGAGGGCCACCCCTGAGCAGTTCTTC. The chain combines TRBV7-8 with TRBJ2-1, with 10 nucleotides matching TRBD2. The CDR3 loop spans 16 amino acids. Germline V gene sequence: CDR1 SGHVS, CDR2 FQNEAQ. The trim removed 1 base at V and 9 bases at J, leaving 9 bases unmatched.

This clonotype has more than one count but fewer than ten. The chain uses TRBV28 and TRBJ1-2; TRBD1 aligns across 7 bases. Per the germline V gene, CDR1 is MDHEN and CDR2 is SYDVKM. The CDR3 spans 13 residues. V dropped 6 bases and J dropped 6; count of bases not matched to a gene: 7. The DNA for the CDR3 is TGTGCCAGCAGACAGGGGCGCGGTGATGGCTACACCTTC. This encodes CASRQGRGDGYTF.

At least ten counts were recorded for this clonotype. The V gene is TRBV29-1, the J gene TRBJ2-1; TRBD2 matches 7 bases. After removal of 7 bases from V and 0 bases from J, the junction contained 12 bases not matched to a gene. CDR1 and CDR2 from the germline V gene are SQVTM and ANQGSEA. The CDR3 is 16 amino acids. CDR3 in DNA: TGCAGCGACCGGGAGGCTGGCCGGAGCTCCTACAATGAGCAGTTCTTC. As protein: CSDREAGRSSYNEQFF.

The CDR3 region has the DNA TGTGCCACCAGCCGAGCGGGGAGCTCAGATACGCAGTATTTT. This encodes CATSRAGSSDTQYF. The chain recombines TRBV15 with TRBJ2-3, with 7 nucleotides matching TRBD2. Germline loops: CDR1 LNHNV, CDR2 YYDKDF (reference sequence). After removal of 5 bases from V and 4 bases from J, the junction contained 6 bases not matched to a gene. The CDR3 spans 14 residues.

This clonotype has a count of ten or more. This rearrangement joins TRBV28 to TRBJ2-7, with D uncertain. This CDR3 contains 12 residues. Germline CDR1 MDHEN, CDR2 SYDVKM. The germline V and J ends were trimmed by 6 bases and 3 bases, with 9 bases remaining between them. The DNA for the CDR3 is TGTGCCAGCAGACGGCTAGGCTACGAGCAGTACTTC. This encodes CASRRLGYEQYF. The entire variable domain, with the rest obtained from reference TRBV28 and TRBJ2-7, is as follows: DVKVTQSSRYLVKRTGEKVFLECVQDMDHENMFWYRQDPGLGLRLIYFSYDVKMKEKGDIPEGYSVSREKKERFSLILESASTNQTSMYLCASRRLGYEQYFGPGTRLTVT.

The table lists this clonotype with many counts. The chain joins TRBV18 to TRBJ2-7; tentatively, D is TRBD1 or TRBD2 (5 bases each). The ends were cut back, 2 bases at V and 2 bases at J, with 13 bases in the middle. CDR3 length: 15 residues. Looked up from germline, CDR1 is KGHSH and CDR2 is LQKENI. This CDR3 is CASSPYGTDPYEQYF. CDR3 DNA sequence: TGTGCCAGCTCACCATACGGGACGGACCCCTACGAGCAGTACTTC.

Turning to this clonotype: Its ends do not fully match the called genes, so a read error is possible. This chain uses TRBV2 with TRBJ1-6; 7 bases match TRBD1. The CDR3 has 13 residues. From germline, CDR1 is SNHLY and CDR2 FYNNEI. CDR3 in amino acids: CAGRTGYNSPLHF. The CDR3 DNA is TGTGCCGGCAGGACAGGATATAATTCACCCCTCCACTTT. Variable domain in full (rest from reference TRBV2 and TRBJ1-6): EPEVTQTPSHQVTQMGQEVILRCVPISNHLYFYWYRQILGQKVEFLVSFYNNEISEKSEIFDDQFSVERPDGSNFTLKIRSTKLEDSAMYFCAGRTGYNSPLHFGNGTRLTVT.

There are many counts of this clonotype. The gene calls are TRBV6-2 or TRBV6-3 and TRBJ2-7, with D tentatively TRBD2 (6 bases). CDR1 and CDR2 from the germline V gene are MNHEY and SVGEGT. The CDR3 loop spans 17 amino acids. V was pared by 2 bases and J by 6 bases, with 23 bases between. This CDR3 reads CASSYGRVGGFLGEQYF. Here the CDR3 DNA reads TGTGCCAGCAGTTACGGGCGAGTCGGAGGGTTTTTAGGCGAGCAGTACTTC.

Concerning this clonotype itself: Mismatch with germline at one junction end may stem from a read error. The chain is built from TRBV10-1 and TRBJ2-7; maybe TRBD2 (5 bases). In germline, CDR1 is WNHNN, CDR2 SYGVQD (reference sequence). This CDR3 is built from 14 residues. In DNA form, the CDR3 reads TGCGCCAGCAGGGAGTCTAGCAGCACCTACGAGCAGTACTTC. This encodes CASRESSSTYEQYF.